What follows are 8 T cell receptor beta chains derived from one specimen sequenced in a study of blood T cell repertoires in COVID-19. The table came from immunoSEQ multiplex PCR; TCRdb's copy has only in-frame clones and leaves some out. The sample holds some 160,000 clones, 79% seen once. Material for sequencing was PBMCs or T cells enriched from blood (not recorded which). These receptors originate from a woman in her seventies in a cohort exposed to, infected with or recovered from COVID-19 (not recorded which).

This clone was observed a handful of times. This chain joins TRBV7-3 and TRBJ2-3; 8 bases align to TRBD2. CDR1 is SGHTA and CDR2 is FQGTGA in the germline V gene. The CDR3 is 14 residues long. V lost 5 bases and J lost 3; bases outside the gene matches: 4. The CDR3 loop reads CASSPGLVTDTQYF. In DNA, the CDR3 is TGTGCCAGCAGCCCGGGACTAGTAACAGATACGCAGTATTTT.

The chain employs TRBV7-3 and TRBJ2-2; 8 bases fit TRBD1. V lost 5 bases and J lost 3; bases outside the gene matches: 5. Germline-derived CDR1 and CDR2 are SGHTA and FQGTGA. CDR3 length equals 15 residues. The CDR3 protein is CASSPTGGDTGELFF. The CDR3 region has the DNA TGTGCCAGCAGCCCTACAGGGGGTGACACCGGGGAGCTGTTTTTT. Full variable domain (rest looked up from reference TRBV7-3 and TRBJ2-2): GAGVSQTPSNKVTEKGKYVELRCDPISGHTALYWYRQSLGQGPEFLIYFQGTGAADDSGLPNDRFFAVRPEGSVSTLKIQRTERGDSAVYLCASSPTGGDTGELFFGEGSRLTVL.

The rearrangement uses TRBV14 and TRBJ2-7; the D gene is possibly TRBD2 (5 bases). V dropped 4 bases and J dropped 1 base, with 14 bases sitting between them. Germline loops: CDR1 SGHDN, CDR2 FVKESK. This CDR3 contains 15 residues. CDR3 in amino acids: CASSLPGSLSYEQYF. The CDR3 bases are TGTGCCAGCAGCCTCCCTGGGAGCTTATCCTACGAGCAGTACTTC.

DNA of the CDR3: TGTGCCGTAGACAAGGCCACCGGGGAGCTGTTTTTT. As protein: CAVDKATGELFF. The chain recombines TRBV7-9 with TRBJ2-2, with D unresolved. CDR1 is SEHNR and CDR2 is FQNEAQ in the germline V gene (reference sequence). With 11 bases removed from V and 4 bases from J, the gap between germline ends came to 11 bases. The CDR3 loop spans 12 amino acids.

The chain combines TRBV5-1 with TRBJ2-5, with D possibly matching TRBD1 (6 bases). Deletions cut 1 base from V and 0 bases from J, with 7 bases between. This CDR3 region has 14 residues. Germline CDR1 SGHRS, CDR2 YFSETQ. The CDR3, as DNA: TGCGCCAGCAGCTTGAACAGGGACCAAGAGACCCAGTACTTC. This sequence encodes CASSLNRDQETQYF.

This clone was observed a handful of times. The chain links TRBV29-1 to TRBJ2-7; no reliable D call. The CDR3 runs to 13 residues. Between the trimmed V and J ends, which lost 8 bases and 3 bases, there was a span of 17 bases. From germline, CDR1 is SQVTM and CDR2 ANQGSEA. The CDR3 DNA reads TGCAGCATTCGCAGCGATAAGCGCTACGAGCAGTACTTC. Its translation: CSIRSDKRYEQYF.

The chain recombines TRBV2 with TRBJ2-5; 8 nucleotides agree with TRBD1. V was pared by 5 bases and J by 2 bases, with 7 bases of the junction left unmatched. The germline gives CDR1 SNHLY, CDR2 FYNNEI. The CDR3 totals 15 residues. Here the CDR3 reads CASSTGQGPQETQYF. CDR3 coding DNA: TGTGCCAGCAGTACCGGACAGGGACCGCAAGAGACCCAGTACTTC.

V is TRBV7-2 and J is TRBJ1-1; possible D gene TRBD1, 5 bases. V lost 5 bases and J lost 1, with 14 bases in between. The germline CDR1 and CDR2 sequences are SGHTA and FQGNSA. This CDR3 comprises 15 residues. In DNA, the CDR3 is TGTGCCAGCAGCCCCGGAGGGGCTGGGAACACTGAAGCTTTCTTT. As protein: CASSPGGAGNTEAFF.